This TCR beta chain was captured in a study of T-cell reconstitution after alpha-beta-depleted transplantation in children. During its preparation, the TCRbeta library received unique molecular identifiers. A single record per CDR3 protein comes from TCRdb applying MiXCR to the PCR reads. The data show some 300,000 distinct CDR3 sequences, with 7.5% to 9% seen just once and about 9.1% held by the top ten. The CDR3 consists of 12 residues. Germline CDR1 DFQATT, CDR2 SNEGSKA (reference sequence). General observations from the study: From newly produced T cells came most of the T-cell counts and diversity one year after transplant.

This clonotype was observed a handful of times. Its antigen is currently unknown. The sequence derives from a female patient aged 2 to 10 who had a stem cell transplant for Fanconi anemia, so the T cells may come from the graft donor. The V gene is TRBV20-1, the J gene TRBJ2-5; D might be TRBD1 or TRBD2, each matching 5 bases. Sequencing used peripheral blood, obtained 360 days after TCRalphabeta/CD19-depleted stem cell transplant. The CDR3 DNA is TGCAGGGGGGTCCCGACCGGGGAGACCCAGTACTTC. Translating it yields CRGVPTGETQYF.